The 23 T cell receptor beta chains below were found in one sample sequenced in a study of regulatory dendritic cells for organ transplantation. Sorted T cells were CFSE-labeled and cultured approximately five days with allogeneic regulatory or mature dendritic cells at 1:10. The antigens for these receptors are not known. Profiled with immunoSEQ multiplex PCR; TCRdb holds only in-frame clones, not every one. The table shows roughly 4,200 clones, with 45% to 70% occurring only once. The material sequenced was memory CD8+ T cells from blood cultured with regulatory dendritic cells. Subset noted: CD45RO+ memory T cells. These receptors were obtained from a human donor in good health.

The chain has TRBV7-6 and TRBJ2-3; possible D gene TRBD1, 5 bases. Germline V CDR1 and CDR2: SGHVS, FNYEAQ. The V end lost 1 base, the J end lost 4 bases, and 15 bases lay between the germline ends. This CDR3 contains 16 residues. CDR3 region: CASSLEVQGSPDTQYF. The CDR3 DNA reads as TGTGCCAGCAGCTTAGAGGTCCAGGGAAGCCCAGATACGCAGTATTTT.

This sequence joins TRBV5-4 and TRBJ1-6, with no clear D. The CDR3 is 13 amino acids. The V end was cut by 2 bases, the J end by 11 bases, with 11 bases between. Per the germline V gene, CDR1 is SGHNT and CDR2 is YYREEE (reference sequence). CDR3 DNA: TGTGCCAGCAGCTTAAGGCCCGAGGCACCCCTCCACTTT. This sequence encodes CASSLRPEAPLHF.

The V gene is TRBV4-2, the J gene TRBJ1-1; D ambiguous. Deletions cut 4 bases from V and 2 bases from J, with 8 bases between. CDR1 LGHNA and CDR2 YNFKEQ come from the germline V gene. The CDR3 is 13 residues long. Here the CDR3 reads CASSRTLNTEAFF. In DNA, the CDR3 is TGTGCCAGCAGCCGGACTCTAAACACTGAAGCTTTCTTT.

This clone was seen a few times. V usage is TRBV20-1 and J usage is TRBJ2-2; D is unresolved. This CDR3 has 11 amino acids. The V and J ends lost 6 bases and 7 bases respectively, with 9 bases between them. The germline V gene encodes CDR1 DFQATT and CDR2 SNEGSKA (reference sequence). The CDR3 DNA reads TGCAGTGCCCCAATCGGCGGGGAGCTGTTTTTT. This codes for CSAPIGGELFF.

The chain combines TRBV9 with TRBJ2-7; the match to TRBD1 covers 9 bases. The CDR3 loop spans 13 amino acids. Per the germline V gene, CDR1 is SGDLS and CDR2 is YYNGEE. V lost 4 bases and J lost 6; bases outside the gene matches: 5. CDR3 nucleotide sequence: TGTGCCAGCAGCTCCGGGACAGGGATCGAGCAGTACTTC. This sequence encodes CASSSGTGIEQYF.

This clone was observed a few times. The genes are TRBV5-8 and TRBJ1-2; 7 positions match TRBD1. Germline V gene sequence: CDR1 SGHTS, CDR2 YDEGEE. The CDR3 runs to 14 residues. V was pared by 3 bases and J by 5 bases, with 7 bases of the junction left unmatched. In DNA form, the CDR3 reads TGTGCCAGCAGCTCTCAGACAGGGCTTTATGGCTACACCTTC. This translates into CASSSQTGLYGYTF.

The rearrangement joins TRBV7-9 to TRBJ2-3, with TRBD2 as a possible D gene (7 bases). There are 16 residues in the CDR3. The V end was cut by 0 bases, the J end by 6 bases, with 16 bases between. The germline gives CDR1 SEHNR, CDR2 FQNEAQ (reference sequence). Here the CDR3 DNA reads TGTGCCAGCAGCTTAGCTGGGGGGGGGCGTCCGGATACGCAGTATTTT. Its protein is CASSLAGGGRPDTQYF.

This chain connects TRBV19 to TRBJ2-7; a weak D match, TRBD1 (6 bases). V was shortened by 4 bases and J by 6 bases, with 22 bases between the two germline ends. Germline CDR1 and CDR2: LNHDA and SQIVND (reference sequence). The length of the CDR3 is 16 residues. As DNA, the CDR3 is TGTGCCAGTAGTAGTTTCTCGGGACCACCCAGGGGCGAGCAGTACTTC. Translation: CASSSFSGPPRGEQYF.

The chain links TRBV6-6 to TRBJ2-7, with 8 bases fitting TRBD1. Germline V gene lookup returns CDR1 MNHNY and CDR2 SVGAGI (reference sequence). Germline trimming cut 5 bases from V and 1 base from J; bases unmatched to any gene: 10. The CDR3 loop spans 16 amino acids. The DNA for the CDR3 is TGTGCCAGCAGTGTCCCGGGACAGGAGTTTTCCTACGAGCAGTACTTC. The encoded protein is CASSVPGQEFSYEQYF.

The chain couples TRBV12-2 to TRBJ2-7; the D call in the table, TRBD2, was not verified against the DNA. TRBV12-2 has pseudogene status. The CDR3 has 16 amino acids. CDR3 DNA sequence: TGTGCAAGTCGCATACTCGGGACTAGAAATATTTACGAGCAGTACTTC. This encodes CASRILGTRNIYEQYF.

The chain combines TRBV5-5 with TRBJ1-1, with TRBD1 matching over 8 bases. The ends lost 3 bases at V and 4 bases at J; junction bases unmatched: 11. The length of the CDR3 is 16 residues. Germline-derived CDR1 and CDR2 are SGHKS and YYEKEE (reference sequence). The CDR3 DNA is TGTGCCAGCAGCTCTGGACAGGGTTACGGGGTCACTGAAGCTTTCTTT. As protein: CASSSGQGYGVTEAFF.

Written as DNA, the CDR3 is TGTGCCAGCAGCTCCCCCCTAGCGGGGGAAGAGACCCAGTACTTC. Translated, it gives CASSSPLAGEETQYF. The gene calls are TRBV7-9 and TRBJ2-5, with TRBD2 matching over 10 bases. Germline V gene sequence: CDR1 SEHNR, CDR2 FQNEAQ (reference sequence). Trimming at V came to 4 bases and at J to 3 bases, leaving 5 bases not matched to a gene. This CDR3 contains 15 residues. The whole variable domain, filled in from reference TRBV7-9 and TRBJ2-5, reads DTGVSQNPRHKITKRGQNVTFRCDPISEHNRLYWYRQTLGQGPEFLTYFQNEAQLEKSRLLSDRFSAERPKGSFSTLEIQRTEQGDSAMYLCASSSPLAGEETQYFGPGTRLLVL.

The J gene is TRBJ2-7, the V gene TRBV11-2; 7 bases agree with TRBD1. This CDR3 spans 14 amino acids. The V gene's germline CDR1 is SGHAT and CDR2 FQNNGV. Losses at the gene ends were 3 bases for V and 9 bases for J; bases not matched to a gene: 11. CDR3 protein: CASSLWGQPTGQYF. The CDR3 DNA sequence: TGTGCCAGCAGCTTGTGGGGACAGCCCACCGGGCAGTACTTC.

In this sample, this clone is large. The V call is TRBV6-5, the J call TRBJ2-7; D is possibly TRBD2 (6 bases). The ends were cut back, 0 bases at V and 4 bases at J, with 13 bases in the middle. The CDR3 has 15 amino acids. Germline loops: CDR1 MNHEY, CDR2 SVGAGI. The CDR3 reads CASSYSSTGTYEQYF. The CDR3 nucleotides read TGTGCCAGCAGTTACTCGAGTACCGGGACTTACGAGCAGTACTTC.

The chain recombines TRBV19 with TRBJ2-7; the match to TRBD1 covers 9 bases. The CDR3 has 14 amino acids. Germline trimming cut 9 bases from V and 6 bases from J; bases unmatched to any gene: 12. The germline V gene has CDR1 LNHDA and CDR2 SQIVND (reference sequence). The CDR3 sequence is CASGQGTKGSEQYF. CDR3 DNA: TGTGCCAGCGGACAGGGGACTAAAGGGTCCGAGCAGTACTTC. Supplemented by reference TRBV19 and TRBJ2-7, the full variable domain reads DGGITQSPKYLFRKEGQNVTLSCEQNLNHDAMYWYRQDPGQGLRLIYYSQIVNDFQKGDIAEGYSVSREKKESFPLTVTSAQKNPTAFYLCASGQGTKGSEQYFGPGTRLTVT.

The rearrangement joins TRBV7-9 to TRBJ2-5; 8 bases align to TRBD1. The CDR3 loop spans 16 amino acids. V lost 3 bases, J lost 4 bases, and 10 bases stayed unmatched. The V gene's germline CDR1 is SEHNR and CDR2 FQNEAQ (reference sequence). CDR3 nucleotide sequence: TGTGCCAGCAGCTTCGGCCAGGGGGCGATTTTAGAGACCCAGTACTTC. It is translated as CASSFGQGAILETQYF.

The chain has TRBV4-2 and TRBJ2-1; TRBD2 matches at 10 bases. With 5 bases clipped from V and 2 bases from J, the junction kept 3 bases outside the gene matches. The CDR3 runs 15 residues. Germline V gives CDR1 LGHNA, CDR2 YNFKEQ. The CDR3: CASSELAGPYNEQFF. The CDR3 DNA follows: TGTGCCAGCAGCGAACTAGCGGGACCCTACAATGAGCAGTTCTTC.

V and J are TRBV29-1 and TRBJ1-1; D unresolved. With 4 bases removed from V and 3 bases from J, the gap between germline ends came to 15 bases. Germline CDR1 is SQVTM and CDR2 is ANQGSEA. CDR3 size: 14 residues. The CDR3 nucleotides are TGCAGCGTTGGTGGTGGAAGGGAGGACACTGAAGCTTTCTTT. It translates to CSVGGGREDTEAFF.

This clone occurred a few times. V gene TRBV7-9 combines with J gene TRBJ1-2; TRBD1 agrees at 7 bases. The V gene end was trimmed by 7 bases and the J gene end by 1 base; junction bases not matched to a gene: 6. The CDR3 extends over 14 amino acids. Germline CDR1 SEHNR, CDR2 FQNEAQ (reference sequence). As DNA, the CDR3 is TGTGCCAGCACTTCGACAGGGAGTAACTATGGCTACACCTTC. This gives the protein CASTSTGSNYGYTF.

This chain uses TRBV7-6 with TRBJ1-1; 8 bases line up with TRBD1. The junction had 3 bases not matched to a gene; V was cut back by 5 bases and J by 1 base. Germline V CDR1 and CDR2: SGHVS, FNYEAQ. CDR3 length equals 14 residues. The CDR3 nucleotides are TGTGCCAGCAGCCCTGGACAGGGGAACACTGAAGCTTTCTTT. This gives the protein CASSPGQGNTEAFF.

The chain is built from TRBV5-1 and TRBJ2-1; 9 nucleotides match TRBD2. The ends lost 3 bases at V and 2 bases at J; junction bases unmatched: 3. The CDR3 runs 15 residues. Germline CDR1 is SGHRS and CDR2 is YFSETQ. CDR3 amino acids: CASSYSGGPYNEQFF. In nucleotides, the CDR3 is TGCGCCAGCAGCTATAGCGGGGGTCCCTACAATGAGCAGTTCTTC. Full variable domain (remainder filled in from reference TRBV5-1 and TRBJ2-1): KAGVTQTPRYLIKTRGQQVTLSCSPISGHRSVSWYQQTPGQGLQFLFEYFSETQRNKGNFPGRFSGRQFSNSRSEMNVSTLELGDSALYLCASSYSGGPYNEQFFGPGTRLTVL.

This clone was found a few times. The rearrangement links TRBV7-8 to TRBJ1-1, with D possibly being TRBD1 (5 bases). The CDR3 has 15 residues. Germline values: CDR1 SGHVS, CDR2 FQNEAQ. Trimming left V 0 bases short and J 7 bases short, with 15 bases between. The CDR3 spells CASSLALGGFGEAFF. CDR3 coding DNA: TGTGCCAGCAGCTTAGCGTTGGGGGGATTTGGTGAAGCTTTCTTT.

J is TRBJ2-7 and V is TRBV6-5, with 7 bases that match TRBD1. Germline values: CDR1 MNHEY, CDR2 SVGAGI. This CDR3 region has 13 residues. The V gene end was trimmed by 0 bases and the J gene end by 7 bases; junction bases not matched to a gene: 3. CDR3 sequence reads: CASSYSTGVEQYF. DNA of the CDR3: TGTGCCAGCAGTTACTCAACAGGGGTAGAGCAGTACTTC.